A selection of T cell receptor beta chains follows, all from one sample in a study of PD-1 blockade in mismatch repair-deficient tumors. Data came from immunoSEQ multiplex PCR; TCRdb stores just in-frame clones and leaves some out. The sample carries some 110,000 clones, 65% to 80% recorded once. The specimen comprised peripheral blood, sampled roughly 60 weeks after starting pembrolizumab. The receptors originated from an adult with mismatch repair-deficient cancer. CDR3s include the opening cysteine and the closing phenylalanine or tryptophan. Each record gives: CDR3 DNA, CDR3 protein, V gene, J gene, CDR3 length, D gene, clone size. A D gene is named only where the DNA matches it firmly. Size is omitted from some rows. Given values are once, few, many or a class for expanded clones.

TGTGCCAGTAGTATCGCCCGACTAGCGGGACCACGGGATGATACGCAGTATTTT	CASSIARLAGPRDDTQYF	TRBV19	TRBJ2-3	18	TRBD2	few
TGCGCCAGCAGTGAGGCGAGGGACTACTCCTACGAGCAGTACTTC	CASSEARDYSYEQYF	TRBV10-2	TRBJ2-7	15	TRBD2	NA
TGTGCCAGCTCACAAAACCAAGGGGATCAGCCCCAGCATTTT	CASSQNQGDQPQHF	TRBV18	TRBJ1-5	14	NA	NA
TGTGCCAGCAGCGGACCGGGGGCCTACGAGCAGTACTTC	CASSGPGAYEQYF	TRBV7-9	TRBJ2-7	13	NA	NA
TGTGCCTGGAGCGCCACGAACACTGAAGCTTTCTTT	CAWSATNTEAFF	TRBV30	TRBJ1-1	12	NA	many
TGTGCCAGCAGCTTACAGGGGGTCAATGAGCAGTTCTTC	CASSLQGVNEQFF	TRBV11-2	TRBJ2-1	13	TRBD1	NA
TGTGCCAGCAGTGAAGTTCGGCGCACGCGGAATGAGCAGTTCTTC	CASSEVRRTRNEQFF	TRBV6-1	TRBJ2-1	15	NA	NA
TGTGCCAGCAGCGTCGGGACAGGGGGCTTTGGCACTGAAGCTTTCTTT	CASSVGTGGFGTEAFF	TRBV7-3	TRBJ1-1	16	TRBD1	NA
TGTGCCAGCACCGCTGGTTCCTACGAGCAGTACTTC	CASTAGSYEQYF	TRBV2	TRBJ2-7	12	NA	NA
TGTGCCAGCAGTCAACAGGGTATAAATCAGCCCCAGCATTTT	CASSQQGINQPQHF	TRBV27	TRBJ1-5	14	NA	NA
TGTGCCAGCAGCTTGTGGGGTAGCGCGTCGAACACCGGGGAGCTGTTTTTT	CASSLWGSASNTGELFF	TRBV5-6	TRBJ2-2	17	NA	NA
TGCAGCGTGAATAAGGGGGGGGGCGATGAGCAGTTCTTC	CSVNKGGGDEQFF	TRBV29-1	TRBJ2-1	13	NA	NA
TGCGCCAGCAGCCAAGTCGCGGGAGGACCCTACGAGCAGTACTTC	CASSQVAGGPYEQYF	TRBV4-1	TRBJ2-7	15	TRBD2	NA
TGTGCCAGCTCACCCCGCCCGGGACTAGCGGGATGGGACGAGCAGTACTTC	CASSPRPGLAGWDEQYF	TRBV18	TRBJ2-7	17	TRBD2	NA
TGTGCCAGCAGCTTGCTACAGGGGAACACTGAAGCTTTCTTT	CASSLLQGNTEAFF	TRBV11-3	TRBJ1-1	14	NA	NA
TGTGCCACCAGCAGGAAAAGCGGGAGTGGCACAGATACGCAGTATTTT	CATSRKSGSGTDTQYF	TRBV15	TRBJ2-3	16	TRBD2	NA
TGTGCCAGCAGCTTGAGCGGTTTGAGCTACGAGCAGTACTTC	CASSLSGLSYEQYF	TRBV5-4	TRBJ2-7	14	NA	NA
TGCAGCGTTGGGGACAGCTATGGCTACACCTTC	CSVGDSYGYTF	TRBV29-1	TRBJ1-2	11	TRBD1	NA
TGTGCCAGCAGCGTCAGGACGGGCTACCAAGAGACCCAGTACTTC	CASSVRTGYQETQYF	TRBV11-2	TRBJ2-5	15	NA	many
TGTGCCAGCTCTGGCGGGAGTGTGGCAGATACGCAGTATTTT	CASSGGSVADTQYF	TRBV9	TRBJ2-3	14	TRBD2	NA
TGTGCCAGCAGCCGCAGGGCTTGGGGCTCCTACGAGCAGTACTTC	CASSRRAWGSYEQYF	TRBV5-6	TRBJ2-7	15	NA	NA
TGCGCCAGCAGCTCGGGGCGAGGAGGCAGCACAGATACGCAGTATTTT	CASSSGRGGSTDTQYF	TRBV5-1	TRBJ2-3	16	NA	NA
TGTGCCAGCAGTCTCCAACAGGGAAACTATGGCTACACCTTC	CASSLQQGNYGYTF	TRBV27	TRBJ1-2	14	NA	NA
TGTGCTAGTGGGCCCCCCGGGACACCCGGCACTGAAGCTTTCTTT	CASGPPGTPGTEAFF	TRBV12-5	TRBJ1-1	15	NA	NA
TGTGCCACCAGCAGAGGGCATACTCCGGGGGCCAACGTCCTGACTTTC	CATSRGHTPGANVLTF	TRBV15	TRBJ2-6	16	NA	NA
TGTGCCAGCAGCCGTCGGGCTGGAGGTGGGATATATCAGCCCCAGCATTTT	CASSRRAGGGIYQPQHF	TRBV13	TRBJ1-5	17	NA	NA
TGTGCCAGCAGCTTAAAAGGTCGTAGACCTAGCACAGATACGCAGTATTTT	CASSLKGRRPSTDTQYF	TRBV7-8	TRBJ2-3	17	NA	NA
TGTGCCAGCAGCTTGTTCTATCCCGGGACAGGGGAAACCTACGAGCAGTACTTC	CASSLFYPGTGETYEQYF	TRBV7-2	TRBJ2-7	18	TRBD1	NA
TGTGCCACCAGCAGAATTACCGGGACTAATGAAAAACTGTTTTTT	CATSRITGTNEKLFF	TRBV15	TRBJ1-4	15	NA	NA
TGTGCCAGCAGCCCTCCCTCCAACGGTTACAATGAGCAGTTCTTC	CASSPPSNGYNEQFF	TRBV9	TRBJ2-1	15	NA	once
TGTGCCAGCAGCCTTGGACTAACCCCCTCCTACGAGCAGTACTTC	CASSLGLTPSYEQYF	TRBV14	TRBJ2-7	15	NA	few
TGTGCCAGCAGCTTATTTTACGGGCAGTCTATGGTTGAGCAGTTCTTC	CASSLFYGQSMVEQFF	TRBV11-2	TRBJ2-1	16	NA	NA
TGTGCCAGCACATATAGCGGGAGCTTC	CASTYSGSF	TRBV9	TRBJ2-7	9	TRBD2	NA
TGTGCCAGCAGCCGAAGCCGGGACAGCCCCAATGAGCAGTTCTTC	CASSRSRDSPNEQFF	TRBV13	TRBJ2-1	15	TRBD1	NA
TGTGCCAGCAGCCCCTCCCGGACAGCCTACGAGCAGTACTTC	CASSPSRTAYEQYF	TRBV5-4	TRBJ2-7	14	NA	NA
TGTGCCAGCAGCCAAGGGGCCTCGAACACCGGGGAGCTGTTTTTT	CASSQGASNTGELFF	TRBV7-9	TRBJ2-2	15	NA	NA
TGTGCCAGCAGCCCGAAAGAGGGGCTAGGGCTCTACGAGCAGTACTTC	CASSPKEGLGLYEQYF	TRBV7-9	TRBJ2-7	16	NA	NA
TGTGCCAGCAGCCCCAGGACAGGCTTGAACACCGGGGAGCTGTTTTTT	CASSPRTGLNTGELFF	TRBV9	TRBJ2-2	16	TRBD1	NA
TGTGCCAGCAGCCGGGGCTCTAACAGGGGAGGCAATCAGCCCCAGCATTTT	CASSRGSNRGGNQPQHF	TRBV13	TRBJ1-5	17	TRBD1	NA
TGCAGTGCTACCGGGAACTATGGCTACACCTTC	CSATGNYGYTF	TRBV20-1	TRBJ1-2	11	NA	NA